What follows are 6 T cell receptor beta chains derived from one specimen sequenced in a study of shared clonotypes between healthy human individuals. Measured with immunoSEQ multiplex PCR; TCRdb has only the in-frame clones, and not every one. The sample contains over a million clones, around 76% of which appear only once. Input material: memory CD4+ T cells sorted from blood. This sample's subset: CD45RA-negative fraction. These receptor sequences come from a man aged 18 to 29 in good health.

The V gene is TRBV5-5, the J gene TRBJ1-3; no clear D gene. The CDR3 has 17 residues. CDR1 and CDR2 from the germline V gene are SGHKS and YYEKEE (reference sequence). With 0 bases removed from V and 0 bases from J, the gap between germline ends came to 13 bases. The CDR3 DNA reads as TGTGCCAGCAGCTTGGTGACTCTGAGCTACTCTGGAAACACCATATATTTT. Translating it yields CASSLVTLSYSGNTIYF. Combining the CDR3 with reference TRBV5-5 and TRBJ1-3 gives the whole variable domain DAGVTQSPTHLIKTRGQQVTLRCSPISGHKSVSWYQQVLGQGPQFIFQYYEKEERGRGNFPDRFSARQFPNYSSELNVNALLLGDSALYLCASSLVTLSYSGNTIYFGEGSWLTVV.

The rearrangement uses TRBV5-4 and TRBJ1-6, with D perhaps TRBD1 (6 bases). The ends were cut back, 0 bases at V and 14 bases at J, with 12 bases in the middle. This CDR3 is built from 13 residues. Germline CDR1 and CDR2: SGHNT and YYREEE (reference sequence). The CDR3 DNA sequence: TGTGCCAGCAGCTTGGCCCCGGACAGCTCCCTCCACTTT. Protein product: CASSLAPDSSLHF. The variable domain in full, completed from reference TRBV5-4 and TRBJ1-6, reads ETGVTQSPTHLIKTRGQQVTLRCSSQSGHNTVSWYQQALGQGPQFIFQYYREEENGRGNFPPRFSGLQFPNYSSELNVNALELDDSALYLCASSLAPDSSLHFGNGTRLTVT.

This rearrangement joins TRBV7-2 to TRBJ2-5; D possibly corresponds to TRBD1 (6 bases). CDR1 and CDR2 (germline): SGHTA, FQGNSA. Trimming shortened V by 5 bases and J by 5 bases, and 15 bases separated the two germline ends. The CDR3 spans 14 residues. The CDR3 region has the DNA TGTGCCAGCAGCCCCAAGACAGGCGGGGAGACCCAGTACTTC. Encoded protein: CASSPKTGGETQYF.

The table lists this clone with a count of one. The V call is TRBV30, the J call TRBJ2-5, with 7 bases matching TRBD2. Judging by the DNA end, TRBJ2-7 fits better; the J call may be wrong. CDR1 is GTSNPN and CDR2 is SVGIG in the germline V gene (reference sequence). CDR3 length equals 13 residues. CDR3 in amino acids: CAWRTGGWDEQYF. The CDR3 region has the DNA TGTGCCTGGAGAACGGGAGGTTGGGACGAGCAGTACTTC.

This clone was seen repeatedly, ten times or more. The gene calls are TRBV4-3 and TRBJ1-2; 7 bases agree with TRBD1. Germline assignment: CDR1 LGHNA and CDR2 YSLEER. This CDR3 comprises 17 residues. After removal of 1 base from V and 0 bases from J, the junction contained 8 bases not matched to a gene. The CDR3 DNA follows: TGCGCCAGCAGCCAAGGGGGGACAGCCCTAGCTAACTATGGCTACACCTTC. This codes for CASSQGGTALANYGYTF.

V is TRBV28 and J is TRBJ1-4; the match to TRBD1 covers 7 bases. V lost 2 bases, J lost 7 bases, and 7 bases stayed unmatched. Germline V gene sequence: CDR1 MDHEN, CDR2 SYDVKM. The CDR3 contains 15 residues. As DNA, the CDR3 is TGTGCCAGCAGTTTAGCGGCAGGGGGTGGTGAAAAACTGTTTTTT. It specifies CASSLAAGGGEKLFF.